The T cell receptor (beta chain) under discussion was sequenced for a study of shared clonotypes between healthy human individuals. Study-level information: For every donor, three CD4 naive, three CD4 memory, two CD8 naive and one CD8 memory plates were used. Study results and caveats: A small donor pool kept down the genetic and exposure-history diversity that was represented.

Germline loops: CDR1 SGHRS, CDR2 YFSETQ. V lost 9 bases and J lost 1; bases outside the gene matches: 8. The CDR3 has 14 residues. As for this clone: The target antigen is unknown.

Data came from immunoSEQ multiplex PCR; TCRdb stores just in-frame clones and leaves some out. The sample has some 360,000 clones; roughly 80% are singletons. A split of CD4+ cells into CD45RA+ naive and CD45RA-negative memory subsets was performed. The receptor's source is a young man in good health. Sequences were obtained from memory CD4+ T cells sorted from blood. Subset meaning: CD45RA-negative fraction. The rearrangement uses TRBV5-1 and TRBJ2-3; TRBD2 matches 7 bases. The CDR3 region is CATAGEGRTDTQYF. The DNA for the CDR3 is TGCGCCACCGCGGGGGAGGGCCGCACAGATACGCAGTATTTT.